This TCR beta chain stems from a study of monozygotic twins with cystic fibrosis. Using immunoSEQ multiplex PCR, the repertoire was profiled, and TCRdb retains in-frame clones only, with some absent. The profile shows roughly 4,600 clones, roughly 96% of them singletons. The source of this sequence is a boy between 2 and 10 years old with cystic fibrosis. The sample taken for sequencing was blood.

CDR3 coding DNA: TGTGCCAGCAGCGCCTTCCTGTACGAGCAGTACTTC. Its translation: CASSAFLYEQYF. The genes are TRBV5-6 and TRBJ2-7; D remains ambiguous. The V end lost 4 bases, the J end lost 4 bases, and 9 bases lay between the germline ends. CDR1 is SGHDT and CDR2 is YYEEEE in the germline V gene. There are 12 residues in the CDR3.